The clone carrying this T cell receptor (beta chain) was detected only a few times. The target antigen is unknown. The CDR3 is 16 amino acids. V lost 5 bases, J lost 4 bases, and 15 bases lay in between. Germline CDR1 reads SGHTA; CDR2 reads FQGNSA. The sample comes from a study of response to subunit inactivated influenza vaccine. TCRdb reanalysed the RT-PCR reads using MiXCR and keeps one entry per CDR3 protein. The data show roughly 760,000 distinct CDR3 sequences, over 20% seen once. General study results and limits: It was the authors' suggestion that each seasonal influenza vaccination recruits few new T cells.

The rearrangement uses TRBV7-2 and TRBJ2-6; D is perhaps TRBD2 (5 bases). The TCR originated in a man in his forties or fifties who received an inactivated influenza vaccine. The starting material was PBMCs from blood, obtained less than 6 days after vaccination. CDR3: CASSPGRGSGANVLTF. As DNA, the CDR3 is TGTGCCAGCAGCCCTGGGAGAGGATCCGGGGCCAACGTCCTGACTTTC.